This TCR beta chain was captured by sequencing in a study of metastatic and nonmetastatic thyroid tumors. Via MiXCR, TCRdb re-called the PCR reads. The repertoire consists of about 70,000 clones, with 18% occurring once and the leading ten covering 13%. Remarks on this clone: A read error may be the cause here, since a much bigger clone is one base away. This sample also contains other DNA sequences that code for the same CDR3.

There are 11 residues in the CDR3. Trimming took off 3 bases at V and 9 bases at J, with 9 bases between the two ends. Germline V gene lookup returns CDR1 DFQATT and CDR2 SNEGSKA (reference sequence). Patients had received no treatment of any kind before thyroid surgery. The gene calls are TRBV20-1 and TRBJ2-1; D is perhaps TRBD1 or TRBD2 (5 bases each). Sequenced material: blood. The sequence was obtained from a female donor with papillary thyroid cancer or a benign thyroid nodule (not recorded which). Some clones in this sample may be carry-over from other donors' samples. CDR3 in amino acids: CSASPGGEQFF. CDR3 DNA sequence: TGCAGTGCTAGTCCTGGGGGTGAGCAGTTCTTC.